This T cell receptor (beta chain) originates from a study of spatial heterogeneity in lung cancer. CDR3 length: 13 residues. CDR1 is KGHDR, CDR2 SFDVKD, per germline. Trimming took 4 bases from V and 10 from J, leaving 12 bases between them. Time point in this sample: sample taken at primary tumor resection. Sequencing covered unsorted whole RNA taken from tumor, nontumor lung or frozen PBMC. TCRdb recomputed calls from the 5' RACE reads with MiXCR, one row per CDR3 protein. The sample includes tens of thousands of distinct CDR3 sequences, roughly an eighth of them seen just once. The sequences come from PBMCs, collected at surgery. The clonotype comes from a male donor with early-stage non-small cell lung cancer. The chain uses TRBV24-1 and TRBJ1-4; D ambiguous. The DNA for the CDR3 is TGTGCCACCAGTGACAATGACAAGAGAAAACTGTTTTTT. Protein sequence: CATSDNDKRKLFF.